The 18 T cell receptor beta chains below all came from one sample that was sequenced in a study of cytomegalovirus exposure and HLA in healthy donors. Clones were sequenced by immunoSEQ multiplex PCR, and TCRdb holds only the in-frame ones, with some missing. Of some 250,000 clones in the sample, nearly 90% were seen once. The sequencing input was PBMCs. The receptors were gathered from a woman between 18 and 30 years old in good health and CMV-seronegative.

The chain recombines TRBV11-3 with TRBJ2-7; 8 bases map to TRBD2. Looked up from germline, CDR1 is SGHNT and CDR2 is YENEEA. Germline trimming cut 5 bases from V and 4 bases from J; bases unmatched to any gene: 16. There are 17 residues in the CDR3. The CDR3 protein is CASSPRGGSGDPYEQYF. The DNA of the CDR3 is TGTGCCAGCAGCCCTAGAGGGGGTAGCGGGGACCCTTACGAGCAGTACTTC.

The J gene is TRBJ1-6, the V gene TRBV11-2, with D unresolved. The CDR3 length is 17 residues. V was cut by 2 bases and J by 2 bases, with 13 bases left in between. Germline V CDR1 and CDR2: SGHAT, FQNNGV. For the CDR3, the DNA is TGTGCCAGCAGCTTAACCCCAGCGGGCGCCTATAATTCACCCCTCCACTTT. Translated, it gives CASSLTPAGAYNSPLHF.

This clone was recorded only once. The chain has TRBV11-3 and TRBJ1-5; weak D call: TRBD1 (5 bases). In germline, CDR1 is SGHNT, CDR2 YENEEA. V lost 1 base, J lost 1 base, and 5 bases lay in between. The CDR3 is made up of 14 amino acids. The CDR3 loop is CASSLGQSNQPQHF. Here the CDR3 DNA reads TGTGCCAGCAGCTTAGGACAGAGCAATCAGCCCCAGCATTTT.

The rearrangement joins TRBV7-2 to TRBJ2-3; 10 bases map to TRBD2. V dropped 5 bases and J dropped 1; count of bases not matched to a gene: 6. Germline V gene lookup returns CDR1 SGHTA and CDR2 FQGNSA. The CDR3 covers 16 residues. As DNA, the CDR3 is TGTGCCAGCAGCCCATCTAGCGGGGGCCGCACAGATACGCAGTATTTT. Its protein is CASSPSSGGRTDTQYF. Supplemented by reference TRBV7-2 and TRBJ2-3, the full variable domain reads GAGVSQSPSNKVTEKGKDVELRCDPISGHTALYWYRQSLGQGLEFLIYFQGNSAPDKSGLPSDRFSAERTGGSVSTLTIQRTQQEDSAVYLCASSPSSGGRTDTQYFGPGTRLTVL.

This chain joins TRBV11-2 and TRBJ2-3, with 15 bases matching TRBD2. This CDR3 contains 17 residues. Germline lookup yields CDR1 SGHAT and CDR2 FQNNGV. Trimming cost V 5 bases and J 2 bases; bases outside gene matches: 5. CDR3 sequence reads: CASSPWTSGGATDTQYF. CDR3 in DNA: TGTGCCAGCAGCCCTTGGACTAGCGGGGGGGCCACAGATACGCAGTATTTT. The whole variable domain, remainder taken from reference TRBV11-2 and TRBJ2-3, is EAGVAQSPRYKIIEKRQSVAFWCNPISGHATLYWYQQILGQGPKLLIQFQNNGVVDDSQLPKDRFSAERLKGVDSTLKIQPAKLEDSAVYLCASSPWTSGGATDTQYFGPGTRLTVL.

The chain uses TRBV13 and TRBJ2-3, with 10 bases lining up with TRBD2. The CDR3 covers 17 residues. The ends lost 1 base at V and 0 bases at J; junction bases unmatched: 4. CDR1 PRHDT and CDR2 FYEKMQ come from the germline V gene (reference sequence). The CDR3, as DNA: TGTGCCAGCAGCTTAGCGGAGCGGGGGGGCAGCACAGATACGCAGTATTTT. This sequence encodes CASSLAERGGSTDTQYF.

The chain employs TRBV10-2 and TRBJ1-4; the match to TRBD1 covers 8 bases. The CDR3 runs to 13 residues. The germline gives CDR1 WSHSY, CDR2 SAAADI. Germline trimming cut 7 bases from V and 7 bases from J; bases unmatched to any gene: 5. The CDR3 region is CASKDRGTEKLFF. The CDR3 DNA follows: TGCGCCAGCAAAGACAGGGGAACTGAAAAACTGTTTTTT.

The V and J genes are TRBV7-9 and TRBJ2-1; perhaps TRBD1 as D (5 bases). V dropped 0 bases and J dropped 8 bases, with 17 bases sitting between them. Germline lookup yields CDR1 SEHNR and CDR2 FQNEAQ (reference sequence). There are 16 residues in the CDR3. CDR3 loop: CASSLALREVVDEQFF. The CDR3 nucleotides are TGTGCCAGCAGCTTAGCGCTCAGGGAAGTGGTCGATGAGCAGTTCTTC.

This chain uses TRBV11-2 with TRBJ1-2; 8 bases are a match to TRBD1. CDR1 is SGHAT, CDR2 FQNNGV, per germline. The CDR3 contains 15 residues. Trimming cost V 2 bases and J 4 bases; bases outside gene matches: 6. CDR3 sequence: CASSLLIGQGYGYTF. Written as DNA, the CDR3 is TGTGCCAGCAGCTTATTGATAGGACAGGGCTATGGCTACACCTTC. Full variable domain (remainder filled in from reference TRBV11-2 and TRBJ1-2): EAGVAQSPRYKIIEKRQSVAFWCNPISGHATLYWYQQILGQGPKLLIQFQNNGVVDDSQLPKDRFSAERLKGVDSTLKIQPAKLEDSAVYLCASSLLIGQGYGYTFGSGTRLTVV.

V gene TRBV14 combines with J gene TRBJ2-5, with D perhaps matching TRBD2 (5 bases). CDR1 is SGHDN, CDR2 FVKESK, per germline. V shed 2 bases and J shed 5 bases, with 9 bases lying between them. The CDR3 sequence is 13 residues long. This CDR3 reads CASSQSGGETQYF. CDR3 coding DNA: TGTGCCAGCAGCCAATCCGGCGGGGAGACCCAGTACTTC.

V usage is TRBV10-3 and J usage is TRBJ2-3; possibly TRBD2 for D (7 bases). The CDR3 contains 16 residues. Germline V gene sequence: CDR1 ENHRY, CDR2 SYGVKD. Trimming took off 6 bases at V and 3 bases at J, with 19 bases between the two ends. The CDR3 reads CAISPAMGGRTDTQYF. The CDR3 region has the DNA TGTGCCATCAGCCCAGCGATGGGGGGGCGAACAGATACGCAGTATTTT.

V is TRBV15 and J is TRBJ1-4; 7 bases line up with TRBD1. J lost 0 bases, V lost 1 base, and 5 bases had no gene match. This CDR3 region has 17 residues. The germline gives CDR1 LNHNV, CDR2 YYDKDF (reference sequence). The CDR3, as DNA: TGTGCCACCAGCAGAGGGACAGGCAGTGCAACTAATGAAAAACTGTTTTTT. Translation gives CATSRGTGSATNEKLFF.

The chain is built from TRBV4-3 and TRBJ2-3, with 9 bases matching TRBD2. The CDR3 runs to 15 residues. The V gene's germline CDR1 is LGHNA and CDR2 YSLEER. V trimming: 4 bases; J trimming: 2 bases; junction bases outside the gene matches: 4. CDR3 DNA: TGCGCCAGCAGCCTTCGACTAGCGGTCACAGATACGCAGTATTTT. This codes for CASSLRLAVTDTQYF.

This chain uses TRBV7-3 with TRBJ2-7; TRBD2 aligns across 11 bases. There are 15 residues in the CDR3. The germline V gene has CDR1 SGHTA and CDR2 FQGTGA. Trimming cost V 5 bases and J 2 bases; bases outside gene matches: 5. The CDR3 loop reads CASSPRLAGPYEQYF. As DNA, the CDR3 is TGTGCCAGCAGCCCCAGACTAGCGGGGCCCTACGAGCAGTACTTC.

The chain has TRBV5-1 and TRBJ1-1; D is ambiguous. This CDR3 has 15 residues. Trimming left V 2 bases short and J 3 bases short, with 14 bases between. Germline lookup yields CDR1 SGHRS and CDR2 YFSETQ. The chain's CDR3 is CASSLGGSYYTEAFF. CDR3 in DNA: TGCGCCAGCAGCTTAGGCGGCAGCTACTACACTGAAGCTTTCTTT.

This chain connects TRBV10-2 to TRBJ2-3; maybe TRBD1 (5 bases). The CDR3 runs to 15 residues. V was pared by 7 bases and J by 0 bases, with 14 bases between. The germline CDR1 and CDR2 sequences are WSHSY and SAAADI. The CDR3 sequence: CASTPGQTSTDTQYF. DNA of the CDR3: TGCGCCAGCACCCCCGGACAAACTAGCACAGATACGCAGTATTTT.

V is TRBV6-6 and J is TRBJ1-1; possibly TRBD1 for D (5 bases). The CDR3 is 13 residues long. CDR1 is MNHNY, CDR2 SVGAGI, per germline (reference sequence). Trimming left V 8 bases short and J 4 bases short, with 14 bases between. The CDR3 DNA reads TGTGCCAGCCTCCCTGCGGGGGGCACTGAAGCTTTCTTT. Its translation: CASLPAGGTEAFF.

The gene calls are TRBV10-2 and TRBJ1-5; TRBD1 aligns across 8 bases. V was clipped by 3 bases and J by 6 bases; unmatched bases: 4. The CDR3 loop spans 14 amino acids. Per the germline V gene, CDR1 is WSHSY and CDR2 is SAAADI. The CDR3 spells CASSDSDRAQPQHF. The CDR3 DNA reads as TGCGCCAGCAGTGACTCGGACAGGGCTCAGCCCCAGCATTTT.